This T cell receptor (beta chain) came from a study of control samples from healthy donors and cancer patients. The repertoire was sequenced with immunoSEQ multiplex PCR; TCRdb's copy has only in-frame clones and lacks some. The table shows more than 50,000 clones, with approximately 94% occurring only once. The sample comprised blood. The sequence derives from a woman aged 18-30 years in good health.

The CDR3 is CASSSLAGVRNEQFF. CDR3 sequence (DNA): TGTGCCAGCAGTTCACTAGCGGGGGTGCGCAATGAGCAGTTCTTC. The J gene is TRBJ2-1, the V gene TRBV11-2; TRBD2 matches at 11 bases. Germline assignment: CDR1 SGHAT and CDR2 FQNNGV. The CDR3 spans 15 residues. V trimming: 6 bases; J trimming: 6 bases; junction bases outside the gene matches: 7. Full variable domain (outside the CDR3, taken from reference TRBV11-2 and TRBJ2-1): EAGVAQSPRYKIIEKRQSVAFWCNPISGHATLYWYQQILGQGPKLLIQFQNNGVVDDSQLPKDRFSAERLKGVDSTLKIQPAKLEDSAVYLCASSSLAGVRNEQFFGPGTRLTVL.